This is a list of T cell receptor beta chains from one sample in a study of blood T cell repertoires in COVID-19. Measured with immunoSEQ multiplex PCR; TCRdb has only the in-frame clones, and not every one. The sample has some 250,000 clones, about 80% seen once. Sequenced sample: PBMCs or T cells enriched from blood (not recorded which). The receptors shown here come from a man aged 40-49 years who had recovered from COVID-19. Both conserved end residues are part of each CDR3. A D gene is named only where the DNA matches it firmly.

NA	TRBV28	TRBJ1-6	CASSFSGFDSPLHF
NA	TRBV18	TRBJ1-1	CASSMAVNTEAFF
TRBD2	TRBV15	TRBJ2-7	CATSRDREVSYEQYF
TRBD1	TRBV28	TRBJ2-2	CASSSDQTGGTGELFF
NA	TRBV7-9	TRBJ1-1	CASSSVMNTEAFF
NA	TRBV7-3	TRBJ2-2	CASSWGWGGELFF
TRBD2	TRBV9	TRBJ2-7	CASSVAQAGKHEQYF
TRBD1	TRBV29-1	TRBJ2-5	CSGGQAQETQYF
NA	TRBV7-8	TRBJ2-3	CASSQHRTRSTDTQYF
TRBD1	TRBV7-2	TRBJ1-4	CASSFDRATTNEKLFF
NA	TRBV11-3	TRBJ1-1	CASSLGPGTEAFF
NA	TRBV27	TRBJ2-2	CASSEAIVGTGELFF
TRBD1	TRBV19	TRBJ1-5	CASSINRGYGNQPQHF
TRBD2	TRBV9	TRBJ2-1	CASSVGRGGSAYNEQFF
NA	TRBV7-9	TRBJ1-1	CASSFTYDNPFF
NA	TRBV28	TRBJ2-1	CASNLPWRQSNEQFF
NA	TRBV6-1	TRBJ2-7	CASSEGWGRYEQYF
TRBD1	TRBV6-5	TRBJ1-1	CASSLQGLNTEAFF
TRBD2	TRBV7-6	TRBJ2-1	CASSPSAGGYNEQFF
TRBD1	TRBV5-8	TRBJ1-1	CASSLVEQGYLMNTEAFF
NA	TRBV7-9	TRBJ1-6	CASSLLEASPLHF
NA	TRBV29-1	TRBJ2-6	CSVDGGSSGANVLTF
NA	TRBV20-1	TRBJ2-3	CSASPVQDTQYF
TRBD1	TRBV25-1	TRBJ2-1	CASSGGTGGNYNEQFF
TRBD2	TRBV19	TRBJ2-3	CASSGNSGSFTDTQYF
TRBD2	TRBV2	TRBJ2-1	CASSATSAGGNEQFF
TRBD2	TRBV14	TRBJ2-1	CASSQNSGRNEQFF
TRBD2	TRBV7-2	TRBJ2-1	CASSPSPQLAGGHDEQFF
TRBD1	TRBV7-9	TRBJ2-5	CASSLGTGETQYF
NA	TRBV3-1/TRBV3-2	TRBJ2-2	CASSQVGEGGTGELFF
NA	TRBV27	TRBJ1-6	CASSNSGQLNSPLHF
NA	TRBV7-9	TRBJ2-7	CASSLSLEGDEQYF
NA	TRBV7-2	TRBJ1-2	CASSLGRVGYGYTF
TRBD1	TRBV6-5	TRBJ1-3	CASSPDRGGGNTIYF
NA	TRBV18	TRBJ2-1	CASSPPPGQSKGDEQFF